Reported below is one T cell receptor (beta chain). Antigen specificity is unknown. These data come from a study of OX40 agonist ivuxolimab in advanced cancers. Overall study: People in dose escalation had one of these cancers: hepatocellular carcinoma, melanoma, renal cell or head and neck cancer. Participants could have had prior anti-PD-1, anti-PD-L1 or anti-CTLA-4 therapy, and around 40% had some.

Study-level points and caveats: Averaged across samples, CD8+ T cells carried more expanded clones than CD4+ did.

Blood sampling took place at baseline, cycle 4 day 1, and cycle 7 day 1. The CDR3 runs to 15 residues. The V end was cut by 0 bases, the J end by 6 bases, with 16 bases between. Germline V gives CDR1 SGDLS, CDR2 YYNGEE. Data came from immunoSEQ multiplex PCR; TCRdb stores just in-frame clones and leaves some out. This table holds tens of thousands of clones, roughly 80% found once. The TCR sequence derives from an adult with an advanced solid tumor such as melanoma, head and neck, liver or kidney cancer. The sample in question was CD4+ or CD8+ T cells sorted from blood, obtained in a trial of the OX40 agonist ivuxolimab. V usage is TRBV9 and J usage is TRBJ2-7; maybe TRBD2 (5 bases). CDR3 DNA sequence: TGTGCCAGCAGCGTAGCGGCGGGCCCTCCTCTCGAGCAGTACTTC. It codes for CASSVAAGPPLEQYF.